The 19 T cell receptor beta chains listed next were all sequenced from one sample in a study of T cell repertoires in cytomegalovirus infection. For these TCRs, the target antigens are not known. In TCRdb, the reads were re-called with MiXCR into one record per CDR3 protein. The data hold approximately 910,000 distinct CDR3 sequences, with about a third observed a single time. This specimen was cultured CD8+ T cells from PBMCs, taken from culture after CMV antigen stimulation. Receptors were obtained from a human donor in good health (CMV status not recorded). Some clones in this sample may be carry-over from other donors' samples.

This clonotype was counted between two and nine times. V and J are TRBV20-1 and TRBJ2-3; a possible D gene is TRBD2 (5 bases). CDR3 length: 15 residues. V lost 3 bases and J 2 bases, leaving 15 bases between the germline ends. Germline values: CDR1 DFQATT, CDR2 SNEGSKA (reference sequence). The DNA for the CDR3 is TGCAGTGCTAGCACTACCGGGGAAAACACAGATACGCAGTATTTT. Its translation: CSASTTGENTDTQYF.

This clonotype was counted many times. V gene TRBV7-8 combines with J gene TRBJ1-1; no clear D. The CDR3 has 16 residues. Germline-derived CDR1 and CDR2 are SGHVS and FQNEAQ. V was cut by 4 bases and J by 4 bases, with 19 bases left in between. The CDR3 sequence: CASSYSYLYIGTEAFF. The DNA of the CDR3 is TGTGCCAGCAGCTACTCTTACCTATACATAGGCACTGAAGCTTTCTTT.

The chain uses TRBV19 and TRBJ2-7, with 8 nucleotides matching TRBD2. CDR1 is LNHDA, CDR2 SQIVND, per germline (reference sequence). The CDR3 consists of 14 residues. Trimming at V came to 1 base and at J to 4 bases, leaving 3 bases not matched to a gene. CDR3 sequence reads: CASSIAGGLYEQYF. As DNA, the CDR3 is TGTGCCAGTAGTATAGCGGGGGGGCTATACGAGCAGTACTTC.

The chain joins TRBV19 to TRBJ1-2; D perhaps matches TRBD1 (6 bases). The CDR3 length is 16 residues. CDR1 is LNHDA and CDR2 is SQIVND in the germline V gene (reference sequence). V lost 5 bases and J 1 base, leaving 17 bases between the germline ends. CDR3 DNA: TGTGCCAGTAGTTCCCTCCAGGGGACGGATAACTATGGCTACACCTTC. It encodes CASSSLQGTDNYGYTF.

CDR3 bases: TGTGCCAGCAGCTTAGACCCCAGCGCTAATTCACCCCTCCACTTT. Its translation is CASSLDPSANSPLHF. This chain joins TRBV7-3 and TRBJ1-6; the D is unclear. V shed 2 bases and J shed 6 bases, with 11 bases lying between them. The CDR3 runs to 15 residues. Germline V gives CDR1 SGHTA, CDR2 FQGTGA.

This sequence joins TRBV6-2 or TRBV6-3 and TRBJ2-7; a possible D gene is TRBD1 (6 bases). Germline loops: CDR1 MNHEY, CDR2 SVGEGT. The CDR3 is 13 amino acids. V was pared by 6 bases and J by 7 bases, with 16 bases between. This chain's CDR3 is CASSDAGVFEQYV. The CDR3 nucleotides are TGTGCCAGCAGCGACGCAGGGGTTTTTGAGCAGTACGTC.

Comment on this clonotype: At one end, the junction sequence differs from germline, possibly due to a read error. In nucleotides, the CDR3 is TGTGTCAGCAGTCCCAACAGGGCGGGGGATGAAAAACTGTTTTTT. This gives the protein CVSSPNRAGDEKLFF. The chain has TRBV12-3 or TRBV12-4 and TRBJ1-4; a possible D gene is TRBD1 (6 bases). The CDR3 runs 15 residues.

The V call is TRBV14, the J call TRBJ2-1, with D tentatively TRBD1 (6 bases). Trimming cost V 4 bases and J 6 bases, with 10 bases left between them. Germline CDR1 is SGHDN and CDR2 is FVKESK. The CDR3 runs to 13 residues. The CDR3 nucleotides are TGTGCCAGCAGCCGGGACAACGGCAATGAGCAGTTCTTC. As protein: CASSRDNGNEQFF. The full variable domain, its missing parts supplied by reference TRBV14 and TRBJ2-1, is EAGVTQFPSHSVIEKGQTVTLRCDPISGHDNLYWYRRVMGKEIKFLLHFVKESKQDESGMPNNRFLAERTGGTYSTLKVQPAELEDSGVYFCASSRDNGNEQFFGPGTRLTVL.

This sequence joins TRBV5-1 and TRBJ1-1; 9 bases are shared with TRBD1. Trimming at V came to 3 bases and at J to 6 bases, leaving 12 bases not matched to a gene. Per the germline V gene, CDR1 is SGHRS and CDR2 is YFSETQ. CDR3 length: 16 residues. CDR3: CASSSFRDRVNAEAFF. CDR3 in DNA: TGCGCCAGCAGCTCATTCCGGGACAGGGTTAACGCTGAAGCTTTCTTT.

This clonotype was observed a few times. Here the CDR3 reads CASSHLTPGQGSDTQYF. Here the CDR3 DNA reads TGCGCCAGCAGCCACTTAACCCCCGGACAGGGCTCAGATACGCAGTATTTT. The rearrangement uses TRBV4-1 and TRBJ2-3, with 8 bases aligning to TRBD1. After removal of 3 bases from V and 4 bases from J, the junction contained 12 bases not matched to a gene. This CDR3 has 17 residues. CDR1 MGHRA and CDR2 YSYEKL come from the germline V gene.

This clonotype was observed a few times. V is TRBV7-8 and J is TRBJ2-7, with D perhaps matching TRBD1 (7 bases). Germline V gene lookup returns CDR1 SGHVS and CDR2 FQNEAQ. This CDR3 comprises 12 residues. Trimming pared 4 bases from V and 11 bases from J, leaving 15 bases between. DNA of the CDR3: TGTGCCAGCAGCTCCCGACAGGGAGGAGAGTACTTC. Translated: CASSSRQGGEYF.

This clonotype appeared a few times. The chain couples TRBV4-2 to TRBJ2-1; 8 bases map to TRBD1. This CDR3 comprises 14 residues. Germline assignment: CDR1 LGHNA and CDR2 YNFKEQ. V was pared by 0 bases and J by 7 bases, with 2 bases of the junction left unmatched. The CDR3 protein is CASSQEQGDNEQFF. In DNA, the CDR3 is TGTGCCAGCAGCCAAGAACAGGGGGATAATGAGCAGTTCTTC.

This clonotype appeared a few times. This sequence joins TRBV28 and TRBJ1-6; 7 positions agree with TRBD1. Trimming removed 10 bases from V and 1 base from J; junction bases left unmatched: 4. Per the germline V gene, CDR1 is MDHEN and CDR2 is SYDVKM. The CDR3 covers 14 residues. CDR3 protein: CAIQGVSYNSPLHF. Written as DNA, the CDR3 is TGTGCCATTCAGGGGGTGTCCTATAATTCACCCCTCCACTTT.

Comments on this clonotype: At one boundary the junction diverges from the germline segment, which might be a read error. J is TRBJ2-1 and V is TRBV7-3; TRBD2 aligns across 14 bases. Germline CDR1 is SGHTA and CDR2 is FQGTGA. CDR3 length equals 18 residues. The DNA of the CDR3 is TGTGCCAGCAGCTTAAGACTAGCGGGGGGGCCCTCCCACAATGAGCAGTTCTTC. Protein product: CASSLRLAGGPSHNEQFF.

This clonotype has only a few counts. The rearrangement joins TRBV7-2 to TRBJ1-3, with TRBD1 identical over 11 bases. Germline loops: CDR1 SGHTA, CDR2 FQGNSA. This CDR3 has 15 amino acids. V was clipped by 8 bases and J by 2 bases; unmatched bases: 5. CDR3 bases: TGTGCCAGCGGTCTGGACAGGGGGCCTGGAAACACCATATATTTT. Amino acid sequence: CASGLDRGPGNTIYF.

The CDR3 coding sequence is TGTGCCAGCAGTGAAGGTTTAGGGGGGAGCACAGATACGCAGTATTTT. Protein product: CASSEGLGGSTDTQYF. The rearrangement uses TRBV2 and TRBJ2-3; D might be TRBD1 or TRBD2, each matching 6 bases. Trimming pared 1 base from V and 0 bases from J, leaving 11 bases between. Germline CDR1 reads SNHLY; CDR2 reads FYNNEI. This CDR3 is 16 amino acids long.

The rearrangement uses TRBV7-6 and TRBJ2-6, with TRBD1 identical over 11 bases. From germline, CDR1 is SGHVS and CDR2 FNYEAQ. This CDR3 comprises 20 residues. Trimming removed 2 bases from V and 0 bases from J; junction bases left unmatched: 9. The CDR3 DNA follows: TGTGCCAGCAGCTTAATTGGGACAGGGGGTACGAGCTCTGGGGCCAACGTCCTGACTTTC. It is translated as CASSLIGTGGTSSGANVLTF. Together with reference TRBV7-6 and TRBJ2-6, the CDR3 gives the full variable domain: GAGVSQSPRYKVTKRGQDVALRCDPISGHVSLYWYRQALGQGPEFLTYFNYEAQQDKSGLPNDRFSAERPEGSISTLTIQRTEQRDSAMYRCASSLIGTGGTSSGANVLTFGAGSRLTVL.

This chain joins TRBV4-1 and TRBJ1-1, with D hard to call. The CDR3 is 18 residues long. Trimming removed 0 bases from V and 8 bases from J, with 25 bases in between. Per the germline V gene, CDR1 is MGHRA and CDR2 is YSYEKL. CDR3 protein: CASSQDIPHAMASLEAFF. For the CDR3, the DNA is TGCGCCAGCAGCCAAGATATACCCCACGCGATGGCGAGCCTCGAAGCTTTCTTT.

This chain joins TRBV27 and TRBJ2-3, with 9 bases identical to TRBD2. The CDR3 has 15 residues. Trimming cost V 6 bases and J 4 bases; bases outside gene matches: 8. CDR1 MNHEY and CDR2 SMNVEV come from the germline V gene (reference sequence). The CDR3 nucleotides are TGTGCCAGCAGCCTTAGCGGGGGTTGGGCAGATACGCAGTATTTT. It codes for CASSLSGGWADTQYF.